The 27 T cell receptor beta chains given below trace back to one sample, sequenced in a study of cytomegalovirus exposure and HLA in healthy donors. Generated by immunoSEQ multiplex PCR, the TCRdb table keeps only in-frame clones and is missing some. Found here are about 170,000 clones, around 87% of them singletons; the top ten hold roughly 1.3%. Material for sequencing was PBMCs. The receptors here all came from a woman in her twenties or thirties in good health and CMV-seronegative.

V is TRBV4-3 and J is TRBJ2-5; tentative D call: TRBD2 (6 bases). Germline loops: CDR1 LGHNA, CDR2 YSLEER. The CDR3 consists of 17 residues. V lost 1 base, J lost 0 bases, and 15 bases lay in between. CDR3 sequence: CASSQGDTGEYQETQYF. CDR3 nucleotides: TGCGCCAGCAGCCAAGGTGACACGGGGGAGTACCAAGAGACCCAGTACTTC.

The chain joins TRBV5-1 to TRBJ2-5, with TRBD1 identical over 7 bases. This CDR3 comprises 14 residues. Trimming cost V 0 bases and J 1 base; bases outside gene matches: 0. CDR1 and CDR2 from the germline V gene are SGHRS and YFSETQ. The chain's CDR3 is CASSLGQGQETQYF. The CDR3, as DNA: TGCGCCAGCAGCTTGGGACAGGGCCAAGAGACCCAGTACTTC.

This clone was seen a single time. This CDR3 is CASSPGGGDEQFF. The CDR3, as DNA: TGTGCCAGCAGTCCGGGTGGAGGCGATGAGCAGTTCTTC. The gene calls are TRBV27 and TRBJ2-1, with D tentatively TRBD2 (5 bases). The CDR3 has 13 residues. The V gene's germline CDR1 is MNHEY and CDR2 SMNVEV (reference sequence). V was clipped by 5 bases and J by 8 bases, with 13 bases between them.

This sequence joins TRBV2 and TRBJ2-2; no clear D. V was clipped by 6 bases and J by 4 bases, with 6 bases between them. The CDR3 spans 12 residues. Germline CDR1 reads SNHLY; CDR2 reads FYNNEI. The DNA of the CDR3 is TGTGCCAGCAGGGCCCCCACCGGGGAGCTGTTTTTT. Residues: CASRAPTGELFF.

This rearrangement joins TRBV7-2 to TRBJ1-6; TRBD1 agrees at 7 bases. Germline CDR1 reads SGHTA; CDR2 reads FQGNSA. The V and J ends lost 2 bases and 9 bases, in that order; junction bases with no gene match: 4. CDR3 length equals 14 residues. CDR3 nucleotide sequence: TGTGCCAGCAGCTTAACGACAGGGCTTTCACCCCTCCACTTT. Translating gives CASSLTTGLSPLHF.

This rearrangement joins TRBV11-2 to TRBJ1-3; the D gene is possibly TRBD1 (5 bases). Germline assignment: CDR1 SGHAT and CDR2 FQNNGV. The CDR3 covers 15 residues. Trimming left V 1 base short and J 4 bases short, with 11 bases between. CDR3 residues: CASSLVGGVGNTIYF. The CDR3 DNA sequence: TGTGCCAGCAGCTTAGTCGGAGGGGTCGGAAACACCATATATTTT.

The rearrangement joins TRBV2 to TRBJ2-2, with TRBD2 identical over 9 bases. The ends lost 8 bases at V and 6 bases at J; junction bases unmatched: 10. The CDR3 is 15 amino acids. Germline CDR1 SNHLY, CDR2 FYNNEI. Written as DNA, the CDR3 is TGTGCCAGCCCTCGGGGCGGGGGGGCCCCCGGGGAGCTGTTTTTT. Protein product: CASPRGGGAPGELFF.

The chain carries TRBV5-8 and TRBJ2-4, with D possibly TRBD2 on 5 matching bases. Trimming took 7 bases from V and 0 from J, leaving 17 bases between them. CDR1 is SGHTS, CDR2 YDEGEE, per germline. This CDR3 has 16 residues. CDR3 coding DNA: TGTGCCAGCGCCACGGGAACCCTCGGAGCCAAAAACATTCAGTACTTC. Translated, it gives CASATGTLGAKNIQYF.

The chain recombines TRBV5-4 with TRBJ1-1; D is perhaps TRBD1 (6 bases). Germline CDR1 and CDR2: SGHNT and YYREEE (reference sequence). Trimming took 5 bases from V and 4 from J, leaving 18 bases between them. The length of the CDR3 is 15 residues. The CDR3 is CASRQGGGSGTEAFF. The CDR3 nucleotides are TGTGCCAGCAGACAAGGCGGGGGCAGCGGCACTGAAGCTTTCTTT.

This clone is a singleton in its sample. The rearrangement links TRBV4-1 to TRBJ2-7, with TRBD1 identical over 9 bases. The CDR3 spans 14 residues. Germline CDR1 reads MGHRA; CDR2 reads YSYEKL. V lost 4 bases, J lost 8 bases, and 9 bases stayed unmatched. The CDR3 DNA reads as TGCGCCAGCAGCCTAGGGACAGGGATTGCCCAGCAGTACTTC. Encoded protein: CASSLGTGIAQQYF.

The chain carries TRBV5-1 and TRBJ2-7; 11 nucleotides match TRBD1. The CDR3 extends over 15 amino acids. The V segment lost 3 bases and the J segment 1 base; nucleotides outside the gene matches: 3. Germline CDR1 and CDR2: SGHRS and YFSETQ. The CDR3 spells CASSSGTGGSYEQYF. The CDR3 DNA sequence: TGCGCCAGCAGCTCGGGGACAGGGGGTTCCTACGAGCAGTACTTC.

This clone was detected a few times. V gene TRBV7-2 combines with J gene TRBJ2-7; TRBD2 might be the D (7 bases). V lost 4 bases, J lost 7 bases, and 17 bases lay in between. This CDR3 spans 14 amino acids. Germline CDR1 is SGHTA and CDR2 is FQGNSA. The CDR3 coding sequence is TGTGCCAGCAGCTCGGGACGGGGGGCGCGAGAGCAGTACTTC. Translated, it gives CASSSGRGAREQYF.

CDR3 residues: CASHQGGPRTTEAFF. For the CDR3, the DNA is TGTGCCAGCCATCAGGGGGGCCCGAGGACCACTGAAGCTTTCTTT. The chain has TRBV2 and TRBJ1-1, with 7 bases matching TRBD1. This CDR3 contains 15 residues. Germline assignment: CDR1 SNHLY and CDR2 FYNNEI. Unmatched junction bases numbered 13, after V lost 8 bases and J lost 4 bases. Full variable domain (missing parts from reference TRBV2 and TRBJ1-1): EPEVTQTPSHQVTQMGQEVILRCVPISNHLYFYWYRQILGQKVEFLVSFYNNEISEKSEIFDDQFSVERPDGSNFTLKIRSTKLEDSAMYFCASHQGGPRTTEAFFGQGTRLTVV.

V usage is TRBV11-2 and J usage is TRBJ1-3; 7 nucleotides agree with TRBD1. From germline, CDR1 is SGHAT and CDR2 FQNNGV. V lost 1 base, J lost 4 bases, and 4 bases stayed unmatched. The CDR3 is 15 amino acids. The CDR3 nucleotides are TGTGCCAGCAGCTTAGCAGGGGGGAACGGAAACACCATATATTTT. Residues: CASSLAGGNGNTIYF.

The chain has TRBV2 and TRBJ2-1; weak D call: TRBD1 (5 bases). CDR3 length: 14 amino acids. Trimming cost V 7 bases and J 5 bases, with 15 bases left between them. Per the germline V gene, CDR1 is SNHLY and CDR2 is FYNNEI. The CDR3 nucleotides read TGTGCCAGCATCCATTGGGGCGAACACAATGAGCAGTTCTTC. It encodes CASIHWGEHNEQFF.

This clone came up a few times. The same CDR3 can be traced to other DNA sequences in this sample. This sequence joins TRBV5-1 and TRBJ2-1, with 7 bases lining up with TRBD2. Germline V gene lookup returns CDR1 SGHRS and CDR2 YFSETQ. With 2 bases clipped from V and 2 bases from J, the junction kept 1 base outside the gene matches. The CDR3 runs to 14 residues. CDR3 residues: CASSFSGAYNEQFF. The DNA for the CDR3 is TGCGCCAGCAGCTTCAGCGGGGCCTACAATGAGCAGTTCTTC.

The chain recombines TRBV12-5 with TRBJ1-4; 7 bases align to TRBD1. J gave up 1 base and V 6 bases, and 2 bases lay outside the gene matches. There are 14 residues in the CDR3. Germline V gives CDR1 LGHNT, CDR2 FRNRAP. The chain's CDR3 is CASGQGETNEKLFF. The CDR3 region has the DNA TGTGCTAGTGGCCAGGGGGAAACTAATGAAAAACTGTTTTTT.

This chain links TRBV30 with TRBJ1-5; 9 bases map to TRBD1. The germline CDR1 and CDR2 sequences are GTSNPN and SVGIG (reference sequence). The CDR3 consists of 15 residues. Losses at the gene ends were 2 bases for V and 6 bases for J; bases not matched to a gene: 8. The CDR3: CAWSSGTGKGQPQHF. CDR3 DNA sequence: TGTGCCTGGAGTTCGGGGACAGGGAAGGGTCAGCCCCAGCATTTT.

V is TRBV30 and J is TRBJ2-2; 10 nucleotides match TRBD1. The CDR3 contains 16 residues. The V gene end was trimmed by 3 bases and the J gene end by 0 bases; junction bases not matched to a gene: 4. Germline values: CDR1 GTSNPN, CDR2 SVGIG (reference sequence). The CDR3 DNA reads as TGTGCCTGGAGCGACGGGACAGGGGCGAACACCGGGGAGCTGTTTTTT. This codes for CAWSDGTGANTGELFF.

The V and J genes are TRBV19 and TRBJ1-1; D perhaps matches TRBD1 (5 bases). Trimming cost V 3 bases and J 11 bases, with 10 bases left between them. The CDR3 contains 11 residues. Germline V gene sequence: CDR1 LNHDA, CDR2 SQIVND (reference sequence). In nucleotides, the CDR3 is TGTGCCAGTAGTATTGGACATCGCGCTTTCTTT. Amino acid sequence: CASSIGHRAFF.

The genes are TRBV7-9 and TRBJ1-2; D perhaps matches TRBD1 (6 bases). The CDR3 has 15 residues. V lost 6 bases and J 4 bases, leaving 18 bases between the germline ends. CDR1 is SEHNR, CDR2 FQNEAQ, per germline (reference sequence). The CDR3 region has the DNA TGTGCCAGCAGGATCAAACAGGGTTCCACCTATGGCTACACCTTC. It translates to CASRIKQGSTYGYTF.

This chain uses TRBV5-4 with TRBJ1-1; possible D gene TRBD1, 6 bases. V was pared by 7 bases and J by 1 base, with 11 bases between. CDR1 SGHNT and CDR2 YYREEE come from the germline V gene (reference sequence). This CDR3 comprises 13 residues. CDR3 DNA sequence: TGTGCCAGCGAGGGGGAAACGAACACTGAAGCTTTCTTT. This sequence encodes CASEGETNTEAFF.

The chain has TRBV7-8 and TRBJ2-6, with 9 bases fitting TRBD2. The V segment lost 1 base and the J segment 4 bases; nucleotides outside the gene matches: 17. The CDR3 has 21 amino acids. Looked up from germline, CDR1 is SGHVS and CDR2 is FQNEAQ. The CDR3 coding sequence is TGTGCCAGCAGCTTAGTCAGATTAGCGGGGGACCTACCGAGAGGGGCCAACGTCCTGACTTTC. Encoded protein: CASSLVRLAGDLPRGANVLTF.

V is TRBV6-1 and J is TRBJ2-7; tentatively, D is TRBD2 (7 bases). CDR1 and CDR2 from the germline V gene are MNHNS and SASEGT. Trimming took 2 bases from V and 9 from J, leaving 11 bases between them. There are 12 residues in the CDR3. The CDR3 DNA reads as TGTGCCAGCAGTGAAAGGGGGGGCTGGCAGTACTTC. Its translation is CASSERGGWQYF.

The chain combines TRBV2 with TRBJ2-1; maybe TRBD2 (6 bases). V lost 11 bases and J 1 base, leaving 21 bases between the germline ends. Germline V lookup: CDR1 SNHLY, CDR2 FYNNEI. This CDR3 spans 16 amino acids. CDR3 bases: TGTGCCCTAGCCAGAAACCGGGGGTATTCCTACAATGAGCAGTTCTTC. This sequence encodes CALARNRGYSYNEQFF.

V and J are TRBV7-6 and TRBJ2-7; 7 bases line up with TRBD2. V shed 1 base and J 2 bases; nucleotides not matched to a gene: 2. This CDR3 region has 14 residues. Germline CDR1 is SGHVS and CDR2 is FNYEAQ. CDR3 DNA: TGTGCCAGCAGCTTAGTGCGGGGGACCTACGAGCAGTACTTC. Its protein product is CASSLVRGTYEQYF. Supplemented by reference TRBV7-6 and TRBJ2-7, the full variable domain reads GAGVSQSPRYKVTKRGQDVALRCDPISGHVSLYWYRQALGQGPEFLTYFNYEAQQDKSGLPNDRFSAERPEGSISTLTIQRTEQRDSAMYRCASSLVRGTYEQYFGPGTRLTVT.

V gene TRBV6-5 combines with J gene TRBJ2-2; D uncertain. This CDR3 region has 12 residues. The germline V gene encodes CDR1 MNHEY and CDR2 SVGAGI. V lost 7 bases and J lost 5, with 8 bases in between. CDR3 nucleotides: TGTGCCAGCATTAGTATAACCGGGGAGCTGTTTTTT. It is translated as CASISITGELFF.